A single sample gave rise to the 26 T cell receptor beta chains below, sequenced in a study of identical twins. In TCRdb, the 5' RACE reads were re-called with MiXCR into one record per CDR3 protein. The sample records about 660,000 distinct CDR3 sequences, under 9% being singletons. The same data also contributed to another study, on yellow fever vaccine responses in identical twins.

Sequencing was done on a sample of PBMCs. The receptors were sampled from a young woman in good health.

This clonotype appeared many times. This chain joins TRBV7-3 and TRBJ2-7; tentatively, D is TRBD2 (5 bases). Germline V gene sequence: CDR1 SGHTA, CDR2 FQGTGA. This CDR3 comprises 13 residues. V was pared by 1 base and J by 4 bases, with 8 bases between. The CDR3 reads CASSLNRGYEQYF. For the CDR3, the DNA is TGTGCCAGCAGCTTAAACCGGGGTTACGAGCAGTACTTC.

This clonotype has a handful of counts. This chain joins TRBV20-1 and TRBJ2-7; 9 nucleotides agree with TRBD2. CDR1 and CDR2 (germline): DFQATT, SNEGSKA (reference sequence). This CDR3 has 14 amino acids. J was trimmed by 3 bases and V by 6 bases; bases with no gene match: 9. CDR3 nucleotides: TGCAGTGCAAAAGATCTAGCGGGGCTCTACGAGCAGTACTTC. The encoded protein is CSAKDLAGLYEQYF.

This clonotype was seen a handful of times. The chain is built from TRBV7-9 and TRBJ2-4; D is unclear. Germline CDR1 and CDR2: SEHNR and FQNEAQ (reference sequence). The CDR3 sequence is 15 residues long. V lost 5 bases to trimming and J lost 0 bases, with 11 bases between them. CDR3 region: CASSLGGQAKNIQYF. In nucleotides, the CDR3 is TGTGCCAGCAGCCTAGGCGGCCAAGCCAAAAACATTCAGTACTTC.

The J gene is TRBJ2-7, the V gene TRBV27, with TRBD1 identical over 8 bases. The CDR3 has 18 amino acids. From germline, CDR1 is MNHEY and CDR2 SMNVEV (reference sequence). V trimming: 3 bases; J trimming: 1 base; junction bases outside the gene matches: 14. CDR3 sequence (DNA): TGTGCCAGCAGTTTTTTGGTTTCCGGGACAGGTCCTTCCTACGAGCAGTACTTC. It specifies CASSFLVSGTGPSYEQYF.

This clonotype was seen a few times. The chain links TRBV7-9 to TRBJ2-3; 10 bases map to TRBD1. V was clipped by 2 bases and J by 4 bases; unmatched bases: 3. From germline, CDR1 is SEHNR and CDR2 FQNEAQ (reference sequence). The CDR3 is 15 amino acids. The CDR3, as DNA: TGTGCCAGCAGCTTACTGGACAGGGGGTCAGATACGCAGTATTTT. Translating it yields CASSLLDRGSDTQYF.

The J gene is TRBJ2-1, the V gene TRBV3-1; TRBD1 matches 12 bases. The CDR3 sequence is 18 residues long. The germline gives CDR1 LGHDT, CDR2 YNNKEL (reference sequence). The V and J ends lost 0 bases and 9 bases, in that order; junction bases with no gene match: 12. In DNA form, the CDR3 reads TGTGCCAGCAGCCAAGAGGGGGGCCGGGACAGGGGGCAAGGTGAGCAGTTCTTC. Translation: CASSQEGGRDRGQGEQFF.

J is TRBJ2-1 and V is TRBV4-2; D is perhaps TRBD1 (6 bases). V shed 4 bases and J shed 7 bases, with 14 bases lying between them. CDR3 length: 14 residues. The germline V gene has CDR1 LGHNA and CDR2 YNFKEQ. CDR3 amino acids: CASSPEIGQNEQFF. As DNA, the CDR3 is TGTGCCAGCAGCCCAGAGATAGGACAGAATGAGCAGTTCTTC.

This clonotype came up many times. The chain is built from TRBV7-2 and TRBJ2-2; 8 bases map to TRBD2. The CDR3 extends over 17 amino acids. The V segment lost 5 bases and the J segment 2 bases; nucleotides outside the gene matches: 10. From germline, CDR1 is SGHTA and CDR2 FQGNSA. CDR3 amino acids: CASSLLSGGSNTGELFF. The CDR3 bases are TGTGCCAGCAGCCTATTGTCGGGGGGGTCTAACACCGGGGAGCTGTTTTTT.

This clonotype was detected a few times. DNA for the CDR3: TGTGCCAGCAGCTTGACTAGCGGGGGGCCCGAGCAGTACTTC. It translates to CASSLTSGGPEQYF. The genes are TRBV27 and TRBJ2-7; 13 positions agree with TRBD2. CDR3 length: 14 residues. Trimming took 6 bases from V and 6 from J; bases not matched to a gene: 5. CDR1 is MNHEY, CDR2 SMNVEV, per germline (reference sequence).

The chain links TRBV20-1 to TRBJ2-2, with 9 nucleotides matching TRBD2. The CDR3 consists of 17 residues. In germline, CDR1 is DFQATT, CDR2 SNEGSKA (reference sequence). The trim removed 3 bases at V and 3 bases at J, leaving 11 bases unmatched. CDR3 sequence reads: CSARSRAGGPDTGELFF. The CDR3 region has the DNA TGCAGTGCTAGGAGCCGCGCGGGGGGGCCGGACACCGGGGAGCTGTTTTTT.

The V call is TRBV24-1, the J call TRBJ2-1; D not resolved. CDR1 KGHDR and CDR2 SFDVKD come from the germline V gene. V gave up 4 bases and J gave up 4 bases, with 16 bases separating them. The CDR3 sequence is 16 residues long. The CDR3 protein is CATSEGGPGSYNEQFF. The CDR3 bases are TGTGCCACCAGTGAAGGTGGGCCGGGTTCTTACAATGAGCAGTTCTTC.

V and J are TRBV6-2 or TRBV6-3 and TRBJ2-3; possible D gene TRBD1, 5 bases. This CDR3 spans 15 amino acids. The V end lost 2 bases, the J end lost 4 bases, and 13 bases lay between the germline ends. The V gene's germline CDR1 is MNHEY and CDR2 SVGEGT. In DNA, the CDR3 is TGTGCCAGCAGTTACAGGCGACAGCTCCCAGATACGCAGTATTTT. It encodes CASSYRRQLPDTQYF.

This clonotype was recorded many times. The chain links TRBV6-2 or TRBV6-3 to TRBJ2-5; 10 bases fit TRBD2. Germline V gene lookup returns CDR1 MNHEY and CDR2 SVGEGT. The CDR3 has 14 amino acids. V gave up 4 bases and J gave up 6 bases; unmatched junction bases: 5. The CDR3 spells CASSSPGLAKTQYF. As DNA, the CDR3 is TGTGCCAGCAGTTCTCCGGGACTAGCGAAGACCCAGTACTTC.

This clonotype was detected only a few times. The genes are TRBV7-3 and TRBJ1-2; no clear D. The CDR3 has 14 residues. The V gene lost 2 bases and the J gene lost 5 bases, with 12 bases spanning the gap. Germline assignment: CDR1 SGHTA and CDR2 FQGTGA. This chain's CDR3 is CASSLDSSRYGYTF. Here the CDR3 DNA reads TGTGCCAGCAGCTTAGATTCAAGCCGGTATGGCTACACCTTC.

The chain has TRBV28 and TRBJ2-4; D could derive from TRBD1 or TRBD2 (6 bases each). The CDR3 totals 15 residues. Trimming took 1 base from V and 6 from J, leaving 13 bases between them. Germline lookup yields CDR1 MDHEN and CDR2 SYDVKM. The CDR3 DNA reads as TGTGCCAGCAGTTTATACGGAGGGGGGAGAAACATTCAGTACTTC. It translates to CASSLYGGGRNIQYF.

The V and J genes are TRBV6-1 and TRBJ2-7, with 8 positions matching TRBD2. CDR1 MNHNS and CDR2 SASEGT come from the germline V gene. There are 14 residues in the CDR3. V lost 6 bases to trimming and J lost 5 bases; unmatched junction nucleotides: 9. Here the CDR3 DNA reads TGTGCCAGCAGGCATATAGCGGGGATCAACGAGCAGTACTTC. Translated, it gives CASRHIAGINEQYF.

This clonotype turned up a few times. The J gene is TRBJ2-2, the V gene TRBV10-3; TRBD1 might be the D (5 bases). The CDR3 contains 13 residues. Germline CDR1 reads ENHRY; CDR2 reads SYGVKD. V shed 0 bases and J shed 6 bases, with 5 bases lying between them. The CDR3 loop reads CAISESGPGELFF. The CDR3 coding sequence is TGTGCCATCAGTGAGTCGGGGCCCGGGGAGCTGTTTTTT.

This clonotype was observed many times. The gene calls are TRBV3-1 and TRBJ1-4, with D perhaps matching TRBD1 (5 bases). Looked up from germline, CDR1 is LGHDT and CDR2 is YNNKEL (reference sequence). Trimming left V 4 bases short and J 1 base short, with 13 bases between. The CDR3 covers 16 residues. The CDR3, as DNA: TGTGCCAGCAGCCCCGCCTGGGGGGTAACTAATGAAAAACTGTTTTTT. As protein: CASSPAWGVTNEKLFF. Full variable domain (remainder filled in from reference TRBV3-1 and TRBJ1-4): DTAVSQTPKYLVTQMGNDKSIKCEQNLGHDTMYWYKQDSKKFLKIMFSYNNKELIINETVPNRFSPKSPDKAHLNLHINSLELGDSAVYFCASSPAWGVTNEKLFFGSGTQLSVL.

This clonotype was seen a single time. V is TRBV5-1 and J is TRBJ1-6; D gene uncertain. Germline CDR1 SGHRS, CDR2 YFSETQ. This CDR3 region has 16 residues. Trimming removed 0 bases from V and 0 bases from J, with 7 bases in between. CDR3 region: CASSLVDNSYNSPLHF. CDR3 sequence (DNA): TGCGCCAGCAGCTTGGTTGACAACTCCTATAATTCACCCCTCCACTTT. The variable domain in full, completed from reference TRBV5-1 and TRBJ1-6, reads KAGVTQTPRYLIKTRGQQVTLSCSPISGHRSVSWYQQTPGQGLQFLFEYFSETQRNKGNFPGRFSGRQFSNSRSEMNVSTLELGDSALYLCASSLVDNSYNSPLHFGNGTRLTVT.

This clonotype was found many times. This rearrangement joins TRBV10-3 to TRBJ1-3; D gene uncertain. There are 14 residues in the CDR3. Deletions cut 3 bases from V and 0 bases from J, with 6 bases between. Per germline, CDR1 ENHRY and CDR2 SYGVKD. Written as DNA, the CDR3 is TGTGCCATCAGTGACAGGACCTCTGGAAACACCATATATTTT. Protein sequence: CAISDRTSGNTIYF.

The gene calls are TRBV28 and TRBJ2-4; D not certain. Between the trimmed V and J ends, which lost 6 bases and 6 bases, there was a span of 15 bases. The CDR3 runs to 14 residues. CDR1 MDHEN and CDR2 SYDVKM come from the germline V gene. In DNA form, the CDR3 reads TGTGCCAGCAGGGAACGTGAATGGGGAAACATTCAGTACTTC. Its translation: CASREREWGNIQYF.

In its sample, this clonotype was seen a few times. The chain combines TRBV5-1 with TRBJ2-7; D not resolved. Germline assignment: CDR1 SGHRS and CDR2 YFSETQ. This CDR3 comprises 15 residues. V was clipped by 4 bases and J by 5 bases, with 19 bases between them. DNA of the CDR3: TGCGCCAGCAGCCAGACCGGGCATTCCCCGGACGAGCAGTACTTC. It yields the protein CASSQTGHSPDEQYF.

This clonotype has a handful of counts. This sequence joins TRBV20-1 and TRBJ2-1, with D maybe TRBD2 (6 bases). The CDR3 is 15 residues long. The ends were cut back, 0 bases at V and 7 bases at J, with 16 bases in the middle. Germline V CDR1 and CDR2: DFQATT, SNEGSKA (reference sequence). The CDR3 DNA reads TGCAGTGCTAGAGATGGTCCGGGGAGGTGGAATGAGCAGTTCTTC. Protein product: CSARDGPGRWNEQFF.

Only a few counts were recorded for this clonotype. The V call is TRBV6-5, the J call TRBJ1-5; a weak D match, TRBD1 (5 bases). Per the germline V gene, CDR1 is MNHEY and CDR2 is SVGAGI. The CDR3 is 13 residues long. Trimming took 4 bases from V and 8 from J, leaving 12 bases between them. In DNA, the CDR3 is TGTGCCAGCAGTTTAGGGGAGCGAAAGCCCCAGCATTTT. This codes for CASSLGERKPQHF.

In its sample, this clonotype was seen a few times. The chain employs TRBV20-1 and TRBJ2-7, with 10 nucleotides matching TRBD2. This CDR3 is built from 15 residues. The V segment lost 1 base and the J segment 0 bases; nucleotides outside the gene matches: 3. Per germline, CDR1 DFQATT and CDR2 SNEGSKA (reference sequence). CDR3 nucleotide sequence: TGCAGTGCTAGAGCGGCTAGCGGGAGCTCCTACGAGCAGTACTTC. Translation gives CSARAASGSSYEQYF.

As regards this clonotype: At one end the junction does not follow the germline gene, possibly because of a read error. The chain uses TRBV20-1 and TRBJ2-1; 7 bases match TRBD1. The CDR3 length is 15 residues. Looked up from germline, CDR1 is DFQATT and CDR2 is SNEGSKA (reference sequence). CDR3 sequence (DNA): TGCAGTGCTGGAGACCCGGGACAGCTTTACAATGAGCAGTTCTTC. Its translation is CSAGDPGQLYNEQFF.